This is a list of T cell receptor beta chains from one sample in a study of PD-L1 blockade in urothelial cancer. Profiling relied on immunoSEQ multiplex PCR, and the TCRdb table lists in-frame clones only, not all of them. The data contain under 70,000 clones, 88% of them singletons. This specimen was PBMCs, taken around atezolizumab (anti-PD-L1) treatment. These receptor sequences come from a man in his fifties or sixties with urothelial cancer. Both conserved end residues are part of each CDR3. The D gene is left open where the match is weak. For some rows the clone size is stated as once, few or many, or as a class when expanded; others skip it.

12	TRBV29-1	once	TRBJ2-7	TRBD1	CSVGTGASEQYF	TGCAGCGTTGGGACAGGGGCTTCCGAGCAGTACTTC
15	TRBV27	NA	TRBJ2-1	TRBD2	CASSLFAGGLNEQFF	TGTGCCAGCAGTTTATTTGCGGGAGGCCTCAATGAGCAGTTCTTC
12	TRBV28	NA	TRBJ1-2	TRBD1	CASSRGTDGYTF	TGTGCCAGCAGTAGAGGGACAGATGGCTACACCTTC
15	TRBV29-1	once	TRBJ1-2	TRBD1	CSVEVSPGGNYGYTF	TGCAGCGTTGAGGTCAGCCCAGGGGGTAACTATGGCTACACCTTC
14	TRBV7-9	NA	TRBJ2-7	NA	CASSLRLAPHEQYF	TGTGCCAGCAGCTTAAGGCTAGCCCCCCACGAGCAGTACTTC
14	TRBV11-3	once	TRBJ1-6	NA	CASSQRRGNSPLHF	TGTGCCAGCAGCCAAAGAAGGGGTAATTCACCCCTCCACTTT
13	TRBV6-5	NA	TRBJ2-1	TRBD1	CASGDRDRNEQFF	TGTGCCAGCGGTGACAGGGACCGGAATGAGCAGTTCTTC
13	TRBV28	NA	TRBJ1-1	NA	CASGEISHPETFF	TGTGCCAGCGGAGAAATCTCCCACCCTGAAACTTTCTTT
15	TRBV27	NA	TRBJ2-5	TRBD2	CASSWGGRPQETQYF	TGTGCCAGCAGTTGGGGGGGGAGGCCTCAAGAGACCCAGTACTTC
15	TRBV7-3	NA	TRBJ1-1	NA	CASKRTPGEVTEAFF	TGTGCCAGCAAGCGGACTCCCGGGGAAGTAACTGAAGCTTTCTTT